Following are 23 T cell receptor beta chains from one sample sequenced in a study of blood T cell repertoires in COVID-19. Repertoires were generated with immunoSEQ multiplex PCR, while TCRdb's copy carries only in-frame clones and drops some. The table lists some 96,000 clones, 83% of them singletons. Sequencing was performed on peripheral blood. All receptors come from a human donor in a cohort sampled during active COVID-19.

Here the CDR3 DNA reads TGTGCCAGTAGATCCGACAATCCGCTTCGTGGTTATCCGTGGGAGCTGTTTTTT. Encoded protein: CASRSDNPLRGYPWELFF. The gene calls are TRBV19 and TRBJ2-2; no definite D call. V gave up 6 bases and J gave up 9 bases, with 29 bases separating them. Per the germline V gene, CDR1 is LNHDA and CDR2 is SQIVND (reference sequence). The CDR3 extends over 18 amino acids.

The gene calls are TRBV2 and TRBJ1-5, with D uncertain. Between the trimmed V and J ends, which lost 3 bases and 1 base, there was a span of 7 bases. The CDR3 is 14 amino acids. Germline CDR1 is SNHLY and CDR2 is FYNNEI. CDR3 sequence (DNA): TGTGCCAGCAGTGACAGAGGAAGCAATCAGCCCCAGCATTTT. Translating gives CASSDRGSNQPQHF. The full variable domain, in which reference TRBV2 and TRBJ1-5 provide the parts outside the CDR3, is EPEVTQTPSHQVTQMGQEVILRCVPISNHLYFYWYRQILGQKVEFLVSFYNNEISEKSEIFDDQFSVERPDGSNFTLKIRSTKLEDSAMYFCASSDRGSNQPQHFGDGTRLSIL.

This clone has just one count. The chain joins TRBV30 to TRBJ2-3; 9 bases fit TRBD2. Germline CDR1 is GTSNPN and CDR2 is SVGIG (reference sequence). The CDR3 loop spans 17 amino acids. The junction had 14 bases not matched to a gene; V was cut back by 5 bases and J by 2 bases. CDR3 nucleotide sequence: TGTGCCTGGGATATCGGCGGGGGGGGACACGACACAGATACGCAGTATTTT. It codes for CAWDIGGGGHDTDTQYF.

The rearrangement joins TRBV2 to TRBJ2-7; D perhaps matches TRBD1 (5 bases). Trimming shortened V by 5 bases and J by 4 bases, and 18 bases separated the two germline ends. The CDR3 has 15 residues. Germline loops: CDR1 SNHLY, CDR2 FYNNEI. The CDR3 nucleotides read TGTGCCAGCAGTCCTGCTGCAGGGTTTCTTTACGAGCAGTACTTC. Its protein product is CASSPAAGFLYEQYF.

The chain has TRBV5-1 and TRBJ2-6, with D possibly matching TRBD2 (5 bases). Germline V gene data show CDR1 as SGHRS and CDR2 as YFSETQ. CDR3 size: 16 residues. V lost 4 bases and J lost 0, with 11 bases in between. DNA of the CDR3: TGCGCCAGCAGCCTCACGGGGTTCTCTGGGGCCAACGTCCTGACTTTC. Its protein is CASSLTGFSGANVLTF.

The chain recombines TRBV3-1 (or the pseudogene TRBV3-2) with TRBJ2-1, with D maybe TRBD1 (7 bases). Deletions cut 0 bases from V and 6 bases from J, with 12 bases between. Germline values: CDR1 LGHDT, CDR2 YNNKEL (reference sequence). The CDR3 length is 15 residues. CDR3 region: CASSQESQGGNEQFF. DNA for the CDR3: TGTGCCAGCAGCCAAGAGTCGCAGGGGGGCAATGAGCAGTTCTTC.

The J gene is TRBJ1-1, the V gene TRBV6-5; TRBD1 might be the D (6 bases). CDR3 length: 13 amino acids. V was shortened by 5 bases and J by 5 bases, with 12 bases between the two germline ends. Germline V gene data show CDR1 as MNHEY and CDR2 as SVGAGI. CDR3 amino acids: CASSLAGETEAFF. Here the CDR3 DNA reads TGTGCCAGCAGTCTGGCAGGGGAAACTGAAGCTTTCTTT.

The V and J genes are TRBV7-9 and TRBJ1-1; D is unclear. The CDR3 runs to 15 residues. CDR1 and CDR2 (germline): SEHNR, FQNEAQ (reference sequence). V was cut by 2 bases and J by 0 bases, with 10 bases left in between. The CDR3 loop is CASSLRGNMNTEAFF. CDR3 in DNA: TGTGCCAGCAGCTTACGAGGGAACATGAACACTGAAGCTTTCTTT.

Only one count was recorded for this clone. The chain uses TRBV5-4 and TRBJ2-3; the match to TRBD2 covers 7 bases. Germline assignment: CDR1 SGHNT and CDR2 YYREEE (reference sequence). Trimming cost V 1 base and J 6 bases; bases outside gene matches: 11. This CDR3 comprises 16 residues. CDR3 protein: CASSLTASGPGDTQYF. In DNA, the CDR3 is TGTGCCAGCAGCTTGACGGCTAGCGGTCCTGGGGATACGCAGTATTTT.

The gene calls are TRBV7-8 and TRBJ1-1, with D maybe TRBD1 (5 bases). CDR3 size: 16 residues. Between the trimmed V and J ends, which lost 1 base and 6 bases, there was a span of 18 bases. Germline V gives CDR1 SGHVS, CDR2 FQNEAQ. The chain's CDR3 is CASSLEGVELYAEAFF. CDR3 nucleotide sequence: TGTGCCAGCAGCTTAGAAGGGGTCGAGTTATACGCTGAAGCTTTCTTT.

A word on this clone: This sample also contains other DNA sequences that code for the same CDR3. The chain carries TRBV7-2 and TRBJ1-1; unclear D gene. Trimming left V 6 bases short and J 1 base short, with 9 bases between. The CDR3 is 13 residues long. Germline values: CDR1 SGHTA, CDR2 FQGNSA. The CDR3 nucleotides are TGTGCCAGCAGTTTTACTGAGAACACTGAAGCTTTCTTT. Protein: CASSFTENTEAFF. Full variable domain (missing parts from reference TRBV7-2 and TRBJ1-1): GAGVSQSPSNKVTEKGKDVELRCDPISGHTALYWYRQSLGQGLEFLIYFQGNSAPDKSGLPSDRFSAERTGGSVSTLTIQRTQQEDSAVYLCASSFTENTEAFFGQGTRLTVV.

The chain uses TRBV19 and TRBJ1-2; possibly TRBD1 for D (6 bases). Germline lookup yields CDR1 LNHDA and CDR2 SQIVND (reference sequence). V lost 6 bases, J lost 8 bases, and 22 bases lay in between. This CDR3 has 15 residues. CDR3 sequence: CASSPPSRGKGGYTF. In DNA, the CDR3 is TGTGCCAGTAGCCCGCCATCAAGGGGGAAAGGAGGCTACACCTTC.

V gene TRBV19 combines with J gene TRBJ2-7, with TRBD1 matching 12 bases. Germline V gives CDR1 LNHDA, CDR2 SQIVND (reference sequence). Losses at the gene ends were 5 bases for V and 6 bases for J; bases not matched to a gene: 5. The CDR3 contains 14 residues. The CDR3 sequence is CASSSGQGAAEQYF. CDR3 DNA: TGTGCCAGTAGTTCGGGACAGGGGGCAGCCGAGCAGTACTTC.

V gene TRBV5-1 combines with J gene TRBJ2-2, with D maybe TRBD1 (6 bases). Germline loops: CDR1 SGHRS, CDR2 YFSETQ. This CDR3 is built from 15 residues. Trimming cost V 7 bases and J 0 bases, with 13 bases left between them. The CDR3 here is CASQKQGANTGELFF. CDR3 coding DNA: TGCGCCAGCCAAAAACAGGGTGCGAACACCGGGGAGCTGTTTTTT.

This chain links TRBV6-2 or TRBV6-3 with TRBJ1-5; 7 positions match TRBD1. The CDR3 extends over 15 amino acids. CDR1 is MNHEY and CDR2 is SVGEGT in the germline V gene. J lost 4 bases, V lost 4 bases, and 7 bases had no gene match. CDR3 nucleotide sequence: TGTGCCAGCAGTTTCGAAGGACAGGCGAATCAGCCCCAGCATTTT. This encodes CASSFEGQANQPQHF.

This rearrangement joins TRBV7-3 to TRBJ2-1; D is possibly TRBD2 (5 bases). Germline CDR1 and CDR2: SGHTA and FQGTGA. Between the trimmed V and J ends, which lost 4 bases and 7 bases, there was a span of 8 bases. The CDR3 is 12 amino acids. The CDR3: CASSSGLNEQFF. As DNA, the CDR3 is TGTGCCAGCAGCTCCGGACTGAATGAGCAGTTCTTC.

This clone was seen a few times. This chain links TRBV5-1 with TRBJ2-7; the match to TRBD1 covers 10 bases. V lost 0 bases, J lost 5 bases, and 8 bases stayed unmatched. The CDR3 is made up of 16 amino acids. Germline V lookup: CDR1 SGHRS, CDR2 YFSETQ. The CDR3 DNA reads TGCGCCAGCAGCTTGGTCAGGGGGACAGGGGTTGACGAGCAGTACTTC. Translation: CASSLVRGTGVDEQYF.

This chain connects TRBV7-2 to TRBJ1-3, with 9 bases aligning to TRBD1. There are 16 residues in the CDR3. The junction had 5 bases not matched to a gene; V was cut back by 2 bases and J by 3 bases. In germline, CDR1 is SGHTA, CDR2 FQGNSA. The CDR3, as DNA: TGTGCCAGCAGCTTATTTGGGGGACAGGGTGGAAACACCATATATTTT. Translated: CASSLFGGQGGNTIYF.

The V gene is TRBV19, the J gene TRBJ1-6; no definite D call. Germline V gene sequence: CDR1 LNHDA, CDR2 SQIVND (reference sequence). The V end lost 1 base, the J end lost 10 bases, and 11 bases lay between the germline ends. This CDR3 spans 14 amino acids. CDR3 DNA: TGTGCCAGTAGTATAGCAGGATCGCGCTCACCCCTCCACTTT. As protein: CASSIAGSRSPLHF.

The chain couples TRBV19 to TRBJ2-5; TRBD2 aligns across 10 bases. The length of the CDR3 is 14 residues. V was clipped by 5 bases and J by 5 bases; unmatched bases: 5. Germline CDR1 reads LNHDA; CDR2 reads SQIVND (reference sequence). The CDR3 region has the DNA TGTGCCAGTAGTTCCAGCGGGAGGGCTGAGACCCAGTACTTC. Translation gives CASSSSGRAETQYF.

CDR3 in amino acids: CASRRQGRDTQYF. The DNA of the CDR3 is TGTGCCAGCAGACGACAGGGGCGAGATACGCAGTATTTT. The rearrangement joins TRBV28 to TRBJ2-3; TRBD1 matches 8 bases. CDR1 and CDR2 (germline): MDHEN, SYDVKM. Trimming at V came to 6 bases and at J to 5 bases, leaving 4 bases not matched to a gene. The CDR3 loop spans 13 amino acids.

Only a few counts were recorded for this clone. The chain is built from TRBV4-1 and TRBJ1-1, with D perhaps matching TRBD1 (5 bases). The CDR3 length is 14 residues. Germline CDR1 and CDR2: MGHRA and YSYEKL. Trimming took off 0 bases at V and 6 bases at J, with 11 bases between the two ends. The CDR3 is CASSQESGVPEAFF. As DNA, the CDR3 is TGCGCCAGCAGCCAAGAGTCGGGGGTCCCTGAAGCTTTCTTT.

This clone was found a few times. CDR3 sequence reads: CASSLADRVGGETQYF. The CDR3 DNA sequence: TGTGCCAGCAGCTTGGCTGACAGGGTGGGAGGAGAGACCCAGTACTTC. V usage is TRBV5-6 and J usage is TRBJ2-5; D may be TRBD1 (7 bases). The CDR3 spans 16 residues. Germline V gives CDR1 SGHDT, CDR2 YYEEEE. Trimming pared 0 bases from V and 4 bases from J, leaving 16 bases between.